A selection of T cell receptor beta chains follows, all from one sample in a study of shared clonotypes between healthy human individuals. Produced via immunoSEQ multiplex PCR; TCRdb's table is partial and in-frame only. The sample has some 530,000 clones, approximately 80% seen once. The sequenced sample was PBMCs. Receptors originate from a woman aged 40 to 50 in good health. Some clones in this sample may be carry-over from other donors' samples. CDR3s include the opening cysteine and the closing phenylalanine or tryptophan. D genes are given only for firm matches. Only part of the rows carry a size: once, few, many, or a class if the clone is expanded.

j_gene: TRBJ1-5
abundance: .
v_gene: TRBV15
d_gene: .
CDR3nt: TGTGCCACCAGCATCGACGGGGGTCGGCCCCAGCATTTT
CDR3aa: CATSIDGGRPQHF

j_gene: TRBJ2-3
abundance: once
v_gene: TRBV18
d_gene: TRBD1
CDR3nt: TGTGCCAGCTCAGGCCCCGGGACAGGGAGCACAGATACGCAGTATTTT
CDR3aa: CASSGPGTGSTDTQYF

j_gene: TRBJ2-1
abundance: .
v_gene: TRBV6-1
d_gene: .
CDR3nt: TGTGCCAGCAGTGATAGGGGGTGGGTAGCAGAAAACTACAATGAGCAGTTCTTC
CDR3aa: CASSDRGWVAENYNEQFF

j_gene: TRBJ2-7
abundance: .
v_gene: TRBV5-4
d_gene: .
CDR3nt: TGTGCCAGCAGCCCCCGGGCTAGGCCCTACGAGCAGTACTTC
CDR3aa: CASSPRARPYEQYF

j_gene: TRBJ2-2
abundance: .
v_gene: TRBV2
d_gene: .
CDR3nt: TGTGCCAGCATCCTCTATCCGAACACCGGGGAGCTGTTTTTT
CDR3aa: CASILYPNTGELFF

j_gene: TRBJ2-7
abundance: few
v_gene: TRBV7-2
d_gene: TRBD2
CDR3nt: TGTGCCAGCAGCTTAGCGGGCGGGAGGGCTACCTACGAGCAGTACTTC
CDR3aa: CASSLAGGRATYEQYF

j_gene: TRBJ2-7
abundance: few
v_gene: TRBV5-1
d_gene: TRBD2
CDR3nt: TGCGCCAGCAGCTTGGATACGCTAGCGGACTACGAGCAGTACTTC
CDR3aa: CASSLDTLADYEQYF

j_gene: TRBJ2-5
abundance: .
v_gene: TRBV15
d_gene: .
CDR3nt: TGTGCCACCCCGGGGTGGGAGACCCAGTACTTC
CDR3aa: CATPGWETQYF

j_gene: TRBJ2-5
abundance: .
v_gene: TRBV7-3
d_gene: TRBD1
CDR3nt: TGTGCCAGCAGCTTCAACAGGGGAGAGACCCAGTACTTC
CDR3aa: CASSFNRGETQYF

j_gene: TRBJ2-7
abundance: .
v_gene: TRBV5-4
d_gene: TRBD2
CDR3nt: TGTGCCAGCAGCTCTGGGGCTAGCGGGAATTACGAGCAGTACTTC
CDR3aa: CASSSGASGNYEQYF

j_gene: TRBJ2-1
abundance: .
v_gene: TRBV6-6
d_gene: .
CDR3nt: TGTGCCAGCAGTTACTCGGGCAATGAGCAGTTCTTC
CDR3aa: CASSYSGNEQFF

j_gene: TRBJ2-3
abundance: .
v_gene: TRBV4-1
d_gene: .
CDR3nt: TGCGCCAGCAGCCAAGGATTAGGCGGGAGCACAGATACGCAGTATTTT
CDR3aa: CASSQGLGGSTDTQYF

j_gene: TRBJ2-1
abundance: .
v_gene: TRBV18
d_gene: TRBD2
CDR3nt: TGTGCCAGCTCACCGGGACTAGCGGACCTCGAGATCTACAATGAGCAGTTCTTC
CDR3aa: CASSPGLADLEIYNEQFF

j_gene: TRBJ1-5
abundance: .
v_gene: TRBV14
d_gene: .
CDR3nt: TGTGCCAGCAGCCCGGCGCAGATTTATAGCAATCAGCCCCAGCATTTT
CDR3aa: CASSPAQIYSNQPQHF

j_gene: TRBJ1-3
abundance: few
v_gene: TRBV10-2
d_gene: .
CDR3nt: TGCGCCACCAAGGTTGGGGGGCTTGGAAACACCATATATTTT
CDR3aa: CATKVGGLGNTIYF

j_gene: TRBJ2-2
abundance: .
v_gene: TRBV9
d_gene: .
CDR3nt: TGTGCCAGCAAGCCGATGATTAATGGCGGGGAGCTGTTTTTT
CDR3aa: CASKPMINGGELFF

j_gene: TRBJ1-5
abundance: few
v_gene: TRBV11-2
d_gene: TRBD1
CDR3nt: TGTGCCAGCAGCCCGGACAGGGTGGGCAATCAGCCCCAGCATTTT
CDR3aa: CASSPDRVGNQPQHF

j_gene: TRBJ2-1
abundance: .
v_gene: TRBV9
d_gene: TRBD2
CDR3nt: TGTGCCAGCAGCGTAGGGAGACTAGCAGGGAGCGGTGAGCAGTTCTTC
CDR3aa: CASSVGRLAGSGEQFF

j_gene: TRBJ2-5
abundance: .
v_gene: TRBV11-2
d_gene: .
CDR3nt: TGTGCCAGCAGCTTAGAGATAGGGGAAGAGACCCAGTACTTC
CDR3aa: CASSLEIGEETQYF

j_gene: TRBJ2-5
abundance: once
v_gene: TRBV5-6
d_gene: .
CDR3nt: TGTGCCAGCAGCTTCTACCGGGGACAACAGTGGGGGACCCAGTACTTC
CDR3aa: CASSFYRGQQWGTQYF

j_gene: TRBJ1-1
abundance: .
v_gene: TRBV10-3
d_gene: TRBD1
CDR3nt: TGTGCCATCAGACAGGGGTTGGAAACTGAAGCTTTCTTT
CDR3aa: CAIRQGLETEAFF

j_gene: TRBJ2-2
abundance: .
v_gene: TRBV6-6
d_gene: TRBD1
CDR3nt: TGTGCCAGCAGTGGGACAGAAGTCAGCGGGGAGCTGTTTTTT
CDR3aa: CASSGTEVSGELFF

j_gene: TRBJ2-1
abundance: .
v_gene: TRBV6-1
d_gene: .
CDR3nt: TGTGCCAGCAGTGAACGGGCAGGTGCCTCCTACAATGAGCAGTTCTTC
CDR3aa: CASSERAGASYNEQFF

j_gene: TRBJ2-1
abundance: .
v_gene: TRBV10-3
d_gene: TRBD2
CDR3nt: TGTGCCATCAGTGAGTCGAGGTTCGTGGGTAGCGGGAGCTCCTACAATGAGCAGTTCTTC
CDR3aa: CAISESRFVGSGSSYNEQFF

j_gene: TRBJ2-1
abundance: .
v_gene: TRBV19
d_gene: TRBD2
CDR3nt: TGTGCCAGTAGTATCCCCCCGGGTTCGGCGGGAGTTGTCTACAATGAGCAGTTCTTC
CDR3aa: CASSIPPGSAGVVYNEQFF

j_gene: TRBJ2-7
abundance: few
v_gene: TRBV18
d_gene: TRBD2
CDR3nt: TGTGCCAGCTCCAACCAAGGGGCTAGCGGTTTGTACGAGCAGTACTTC
CDR3aa: CASSNQGASGLYEQYF

j_gene: TRBJ1-1
abundance: .
v_gene: TRBV29-1
d_gene: .
CDR3nt: TGCAGCGCAAAGGGTCTTAACACTGAAGCTTTCTTT
CDR3aa: CSAKGLNTEAFF

j_gene: TRBJ1-4
abundance: .
v_gene: TRBV4-2
d_gene: .
CDR3nt: TGTGCCAGCAGCCAAGATGGCGACAGGACTAATGAAAAACTGTTTTTT
CDR3aa: CASSQDGDRTNEKLFF

j_gene: TRBJ2-5
abundance: few
v_gene: TRBV5-1
d_gene: .
CDR3nt: TGCGCCAGCAGCCAACCCCTCGGGACTGGGGGCCAAGAGACCCAGTACTTC
CDR3aa: CASSQPLGTGGQETQYF

j_gene: TRBJ1-1
abundance: .
v_gene: TRBV18
d_gene: .
CDR3nt: TGTGCCAGCTCACCACCGGTAGGGACGGGAACTGAAGCTTTCTTT
CDR3aa: CASSPPVGTGTEAFF

j_gene: TRBJ1-2
abundance: .
v_gene: TRBV27
d_gene: .
CDR3nt: TGTGCCAGCAGTTTAAATGGGGGATATGGCTACACCTTC
CDR3aa: CASSLNGGYGYTF

j_gene: TRBJ2-3
abundance: .
v_gene: TRBV29-1
d_gene: .
CDR3nt: TGCAGCGCCGCTAAGGATACGCAGTATTTT
CDR3aa: CSAAKDTQYF

j_gene: TRBJ2-1
abundance: .
v_gene: TRBV29-1
d_gene: TRBD2
CDR3nt: TGCAGCGTTGATCGGCGCGGGAGGGGCTACAATGAGCAGTTCTTC
CDR3aa: CSVDRRGRGYNEQFF

j_gene: TRBJ1-2
abundance: few
v_gene: TRBV2
d_gene: TRBD1
CDR3nt: TGTGCCAGCAGTAACGACAGGGATGGCTACACCTTC
CDR3aa: CASSNDRDGYTF

j_gene: TRBJ2-1
abundance: .
v_gene: TRBV6-6
d_gene: .
CDR3nt: TGTGCCAGCAGTTACGGGACCCGAGAGGGTGGTGAGCAGTTCTTC
CDR3aa: CASSYGTREGGEQFF

j_gene: TRBJ2-1
abundance: .
v_gene: TRBV19
d_gene: .
CDR3nt: TGTGCCAGTAGCCAGCCACTGACAGGCCGCTCCTACAATGAGCAGTTCTTC
CDR3aa: CASSQPLTGRSYNEQFF

j_gene: TRBJ2-1
abundance: .
v_gene: TRBV27
d_gene: .
CDR3nt: TGTGCCAGCAGTTTAGCCGTTAGCGGCAACAATGAGCAGTTCTTC
CDR3aa: CASSLAVSGNNEQFF

j_gene: TRBJ2-7
abundance: .
v_gene: TRBV29-1
d_gene: TRBD2
CDR3nt: TGCAGCGTTGAGGGGGAGGGCTACGAGCAGTACTTC
CDR3aa: CSVEGEGYEQYF

j_gene: TRBJ1-2
abundance: .
v_gene: TRBV4-1
d_gene: .
CDR3nt: TGCGCCAGCAGCGAACCCGTTAACTATGGCTACACCTTC
CDR3aa: CASSEPVNYGYTF

j_gene: TRBJ2-7
abundance: .
v_gene: TRBV18
d_gene: .
CDR3nt: TGTGCCAGCTCACCACCCCCAGGTATCGCCTACGAGCAGTACTTC
CDR3aa: CASSPPPGIAYEQYF

j_gene: TRBJ1-1
abundance: .
v_gene: TRBV5-8
d_gene: .
CDR3nt: TGTGCCAGCAGCCAACCCTGGGGCACTGAAGCTTTCTTT
CDR3aa: CASSQPWGTEAFF

j_gene: TRBJ2-7
abundance: .
v_gene: TRBV28
d_gene: .
CDR3nt: TGTGCCAGCAGCCCCACAGGGGGCGGGAGGGCCGGCGAGCAGTACTTC
CDR3aa: CASSPTGGGRAGEQYF

j_gene: TRBJ1-1
abundance: few
v_gene: TRBV2
d_gene: TRBD1
CDR3nt: TGTGCCAGCAGTGTAAGACAGGGAACCATGAACACTGAAGCTTTCTTT
CDR3aa: CASSVRQGTMNTEAFF

j_gene: TRBJ2-7
abundance: once
v_gene: TRBV28
d_gene: .
CDR3nt: TGTGCCAGCAGTTTAGACACATACTACGAGCAGTACTTC
CDR3aa: CASSLDTYYEQYF

j_gene: TRBJ2-7
abundance: .
v_gene: TRBV28
d_gene: TRBD1
CDR3nt: TGTGCCAGCAGAAGGGGGCCCTCCTACGAGCAGTACTTC
CDR3aa: CASRRGPSYEQYF

j_gene: TRBJ2-5
abundance: few
v_gene: TRBV19
d_gene: TRBD2
CDR3nt: TGTGCCAGTAGTCCTCGGACTAGCGGGAGGCGCGGGAAGACCCAGTACTTC
CDR3aa: CASSPRTSGRRGKTQYF

j_gene: TRBJ1-6
abundance: .
v_gene: TRBV5-6
d_gene: .
CDR3nt: TGTGCCAGCAGCCCCGGGCCGCGATATAATTCACCCCTCCACTTT
CDR3aa: CASSPGPRYNSPLHF

j_gene: TRBJ2-5
abundance: .
v_gene: TRBV28
d_gene: .
CDR3nt: TGTGCCAGCAGTCCCTCGTTGGTAGCGGCCAGGGAGACCCAGTACTTC
CDR3aa: CASSPSLVAARETQYF

j_gene: TRBJ1-2
abundance: .
v_gene: TRBV28
d_gene: TRBD1
CDR3nt: TGTGCCAGCATCCAGGGGGGCCCTAACTATGGCTACACCTTC
CDR3aa: CASIQGGPNYGYTF

j_gene: TRBJ2-7
abundance: .
v_gene: TRBV11-2
d_gene: TRBD2
CDR3nt: TGTGCCAGCAGCATAAGCCGGGACTATTCACCTAATGAGCAGTACTTC
CDR3aa: CASSISRDYSPNEQYF

j_gene: TRBJ2-2
abundance: .
v_gene: TRBV5-1
d_gene: .
CDR3nt: TGCGCCAGCAGCTTGTCCGGGGCGAACACCGGGGAGCTGTTTTTT
CDR3aa: CASSLSGANTGELFF

j_gene: TRBJ1-4
abundance: .
v_gene: TRBV27
d_gene: TRBD1
CDR3nt: TGTGCCAGCAGGCCGACAGGGAACGGGCTAAATGAAAAACTGTTTTTT
CDR3aa: CASRPTGNGLNEKLFF